Sequencing of this T cell receptor beta chain was carried out in a study of shared clonotypes between healthy human individuals. Whole-study context: The plates for each donor numbered three CD4 naive, three CD4 memory, two CD8 naive and one CD8 memory.

Each of the donors was a healthy adult who was HIV-negative and had not had a recent acute infection or vaccination. Original processing notes: From ImmunoSEQ came sequences covering only the junction and carrying no quality scores, so filtering differed. Repertoires were generated with immunoSEQ multiplex PCR, while TCRdb's copy carries only in-frame clones and drops some. V, J and clone size reflect that table, while D and trimming were determined from the DNA. The profile shows millions of clones, more than 85% of them singletons. The sequence derives from a man aged 18 to 30 in good health. Some clones in this sample may be carry-over from other donors' samples. The sample comprised naive CD4+ T cells from PBMCs. Subset of the sample: CD45RA+ positively selected.

The CDR3 nucleotides read TGCGCCAGCAGCACTGGGGACAGGGGGCGCCCCCCCTACGAGCAGTACTTC. Protein: CASSTGDRGRPPYEQYF. This rearrangement joins TRBV5-1 to TRBJ2-7, with 12 bases aligning to TRBD1. V lost 4 bases, J lost 2 bases, and 10 bases stayed unmatched. This CDR3 region has 17 residues. Germline V gene lookup returns CDR1 SGHRS and CDR2 YFSETQ.